This T cell receptor (beta chain) is from a study of blood T cell repertoires in COVID-19. Study at large: The United States, Italy and Spain were the sources of the acute and convalescent COVID-19 samples. T cells, B-cell-depleted T cells, or PBMCs provided the cDNA or gDNA that served as material.

CDR3 size: 15 residues. In the source study's methods: Quantification of nucleated cells was approximated via reference gene primer amplification. Using immunoSEQ multiplex PCR, the repertoire was profiled, and TCRdb retains in-frame clones only, with some absent. Clone size and the V and J calls come from that table; the DNA yielded D and trimming. The repertoire holds about 210,000 clones, with 84% as singletons. This sequence was found in a man aged 45-60 years with active or convalescent COVID-19. The source material was peripheral blood. The chain carries TRBV21-1 and TRBJ2-1; the table's D call TRBD2 went unverified against the DNA. TRBV21-1 represents a pseudogene. In DNA form, the CDR3 reads TGTGCCAGCAACCTAGCGGGAGGGCCATACAATGAGCAGTTCTTC. This translates into CASNLAGGPYNEQFF.